This T cell receptor (beta chain) stems from a study of blood T cell repertoires in COVID-19. The authors' processing: Amplified reference gene primers provided the basis for estimating nucleated cell counts. The data were produced by immunoSEQ multiplex PCR, yet TCRdb's version contains in-frame clones alone and is incomplete. V and J calls and clone size follow that table, whereas D and trimming were derived from the DNA. The profile shows 88,000 or so clones, approximately 86% of them singletons. CDR3 length equals 19 residues. Germline V gene lookup returns CDR1 SGHDT and CDR2 YYEEEE. V dropped 4 bases and J dropped 4; count of bases not matched to a gene: 13. This clone has more than one count but fewer than ten.

The receptor was derived from a man in his sixties with acute or convalescent COVID-19. The chain couples TRBV5-6 to TRBJ2-2; 13 bases map to TRBD2. What was sequenced was peripheral blood. The CDR3 nucleotides are TGTGCCAGCAGCCTCCAAAGGACTAGCGGGAGATGGGGCACCGGGGAGCTGTTTTTT. This sequence encodes CASSLQRTSGRWGTGELFF.